Shown below are 23 T cell receptor beta chains from a single sample sequenced in a study of shared clonotypes between healthy human individuals. Assay: immunoSEQ multiplex PCR; the TCRdb copy retains only in-frame clones and omits some. This table holds about a million clones, roughly 75% found once. The specimen was memory CD4+ T cells sorted from blood. As to subset: CD45RA-negative fraction. The receptors come from a man aged 18 to 35 in good health.

The chain combines TRBV5-4 with TRBJ1-1, with D unclear. The ends were cut back, 4 bases at V and 1 base at J, with 11 bases in the middle. Germline assignment: CDR1 SGHNT and CDR2 YYREEE (reference sequence). This CDR3 spans 14 amino acids. CDR3 in amino acids: CASSHRTGNTEAFF. The DNA of the CDR3 is TGTGCCAGCAGCCACCGGACCGGGAACACTGAAGCTTTCTTT. The variable domain in full, with the rest retrieved from reference TRBV5-4 and TRBJ1-1, is ETGVTQSPTHLIKTRGQQVTLRCSSQSGHNTVSWYQQALGQGPQFIFQYYREEENGRGNFPPRFSGLQFPNYSSELNVNALELDDSALYLCASSHRTGNTEAFFGQGTRLTVV.

This chain links TRBV23-1 with TRBJ2-7; D may correspond to TRBD1 or TRBD2 (7 bases each). TRBV23-1 is marked as an open reading frame, function uncertain. V was shortened by 5 bases and J by 4 bases, with 21 bases between the two germline ends. This CDR3 region has 16 residues. The CDR3 loop reads CASSYAGGDGAYEQYF. CDR3 coding DNA: TGCGCCAGCAGTTACGCAGGGGGGGACGGGGCTTACGAGCAGTACTTC.

This clone was counted at least ten times. V gene TRBV27 combines with J gene TRBJ1-5; tentatively, D is TRBD1 (6 bases). In germline, CDR1 is MNHEY, CDR2 SMNVEV (reference sequence). Between the trimmed V and J ends, which lost 3 bases and 2 bases, there was a span of 11 bases. The CDR3 length is 15 residues. CDR3 in DNA: TGTGCCAGCAGTTTGAGGGGGAAGGGCAATCAGCCCCAGCATTTT. Amino acids: CASSLRGKGNQPQHF.

The chain links TRBV11-2 to TRBJ1-6; 8 bases are a match to TRBD1. This CDR3 has 13 residues. Germline-derived CDR1 and CDR2 are SGHAT and FQNNGV. V trimming: 5 bases; J trimming: 8 bases; junction bases outside the gene matches: 2. The CDR3 protein is CASSPQGDSPLHF. The CDR3 region has the DNA TGTGCCAGCAGCCCACAGGGGGATTCACCCCTCCACTTT.

V usage is TRBV6-5 and J usage is TRBJ2-7; no clear D gene. Trimming left V 7 bases short and J 5 bases short, with 9 bases between. Germline V CDR1 and CDR2: MNHEY, SVGAGI. CDR3 length: 11 residues. As DNA, the CDR3 is TGTGCCAGCAAAAATAGAGACGAGCAGTACTTC. This gives the protein CASKNRDEQYF.

The chain carries TRBV19 and TRBJ1-2; D gene ambiguous. Germline CDR1 LNHDA, CDR2 SQIVND (reference sequence). The CDR3 contains 12 residues. Trimming stripped 8 bases from V and 2 bases from J, with 9 bases between. CDR3: CASRWGNYGYTF. CDR3 bases: TGTGCCAGTCGGTGGGGAAACTATGGCTACACCTTC.

V is TRBV9 and J is TRBJ2-3; TRBD2 aligns across 7 bases. The CDR3 totals 16 residues. CDR1 SGDLS and CDR2 YYNGEE come from the germline V gene. V was clipped by 3 bases and J by 1 base; unmatched bases: 8. CDR3 residues: CASSAPWSGGTDTQYF. CDR3 DNA: TGTGCCAGCAGCGCCCCGTGGAGCGGGGGCACAGATACGCAGTATTTT.

This clone was seen more than once but under ten times. The CDR3 coding sequence is TGCGCCAGCAGCCAAGGAGGGGCGCGGGGAACCTATAATTCACCCCTCCACTTT. Its protein is CASSQGGARGTYNSPLHF. V gene TRBV4-1 combines with J gene TRBJ1-6; D is perhaps TRBD1 (5 bases). V shed 1 base and J shed 2 bases, with 15 bases lying between them. Germline V gene lookup returns CDR1 MGHRA and CDR2 YSYEKL. The CDR3 consists of 18 residues.

The genes are TRBV5-1 and TRBJ2-5, with D perhaps TRBD1 or TRBD2 (5 bases each). Deletions cut 2 bases from V and 11 bases from J, with 10 bases between. Germline V lookup: CDR1 SGHRS, CDR2 YFSETQ. CDR3 length: 11 amino acids. CDR3 amino acids: CASSFGKGQYF. The CDR3 DNA reads as TGCGCCAGCAGCTTCGGGAAGGGGCAGTACTTC.

This clone has just one count. The same CDR3 also results from other DNA sequences found in this sample. The V gene is TRBV5-1, the J gene TRBJ2-7; 13 nucleotides line up with TRBD2. The CDR3 sequence is 15 residues long. The germline CDR1 and CDR2 sequences are SGHRS and YFSETQ. The trim removed 3 bases at V and 7 bases at J, leaving 7 bases unmatched. The CDR3 DNA follows: TGCGCCAGCAGCTCAGGACTAGCGGGAGCGGGTGAGCAGTACTTC. Translated, it gives CASSSGLAGAGEQYF.

The chain carries TRBV5-1 and TRBJ2-7; maybe TRBD1 (8 bases). Trimming took off 7 bases at V and 7 bases at J, with 30 bases between the two ends. Germline-derived CDR1 and CDR2 are SGHRS and YFSETQ. This CDR3 contains 17 residues. CDR3 sequence: CASATTLTQGGKREQYF. CDR3 sequence (DNA): TGCGCCAGCGCAACCACCCTTACACAGGGGGGGAAGCGGGAGCAGTACTTC. The full variable domain, rest sourced from reference TRBV5-1 and TRBJ2-7, is KAGVTQTPRYLIKTRGQQVTLSCSPISGHRSVSWYQQTPGQGLQFLFEYFSETQRNKGNFPGRFSGRQFSNSRSEMNVSTLELGDSALYLCASATTLTQGGKREQYFGPGTRLTVT.

J is TRBJ1-5 and V is TRBV19; D not certain. The CDR3 extends over 15 amino acids. From germline, CDR1 is LNHDA and CDR2 SQIVND (reference sequence). V was clipped by 5 bases and J by 5 bases, with 16 bases between them. In DNA form, the CDR3 reads TGTGCCAGTAGTCCCCGGACTGTCCTCGATCAGCCCCAGCATTTT. Its protein is CASSPRTVLDQPQHF. The whole variable domain, filled in from reference TRBV19 and TRBJ1-5, reads DGGITQSPKYLFRKEGQNVTLSCEQNLNHDAMYWYRQDPGQGLRLIYYSQIVNDFQKGDIAEGYSVSREKKESFPLTVTSAQKNPTAFYLCASSPRTVLDQPQHFGDGTRLSIL.

This chain connects TRBV5-5 to TRBJ2-7; perhaps TRBD1 as D (5 bases). CDR1 SGHKS and CDR2 YYEKEE come from the germline V gene (reference sequence). The CDR3 contains 13 residues. The V gene lost 3 bases and the J gene lost 1 base, with 8 bases spanning the gap. The CDR3 reads CASSSRQSYEQYF. The CDR3 DNA is TGTGCCAGCAGCTCAAGACAGTCCTACGAGCAGTACTTC.

The chain recombines TRBV30 with TRBJ2-1; TRBD2 is a possible D gene (6 bases). The CDR3 contains 14 residues. Germline V gene lookup returns CDR1 GTSNPN and CDR2 SVGIG (reference sequence). Trimming pared 2 bases from V and 2 bases from J, leaving 10 bases between. DNA for the CDR3: TGTGCCTGGAGTCACGCGGGGACCTACAATGAGCAGTTCTTC. It encodes CAWSHAGTYNEQFF.

This clone was counted a single time. The gene calls are TRBV7-2 and TRBJ1-1; D gene unclear. Trimming cost V 1 base and J 1 base, with 7 bases left between them. In germline, CDR1 is SGHTA, CDR2 FQGNSA. The CDR3 contains 14 residues. CDR3 nucleotide sequence: TGTGCCAGCAGCTTAGAGTTGCCGAACACTGAAGCTTTCTTT. The encoded protein is CASSLELPNTEAFF.

The chain links TRBV5-8 to TRBJ2-5, with 9 bases fitting TRBD2. J lost 4 bases, V lost 0 bases, and 4 bases had no gene match. This CDR3 is built from 15 residues. Germline V gene sequence: CDR1 SGHTS, CDR2 YDEGEE. Here the CDR3 reads CASSLAVLAGETQYF. The DNA for the CDR3 is TGTGCCAGCAGCTTGGCCGTACTAGCGGGAGAGACCCAGTACTTC.

This clone came up a few times. The chain has TRBV29-1 and TRBJ1-2, with 9 bases aligning to TRBD1. CDR3 length equals 15 residues. V was clipped by 6 bases and J by 0 bases; unmatched bases: 8. CDR1 and CDR2 from the germline V gene are SQVTM and ANQGSEA. The chain's CDR3 is CSVGDRDNANYGYTF. In DNA form, the CDR3 reads TGCAGCGTCGGGGACAGGGATAATGCTAACTATGGCTACACCTTC.

The rearrangement links TRBV5-1 to TRBJ2-3; D ambiguous. This CDR3 spans 16 amino acids. With 1 base removed from V and 0 bases from J, the gap between germline ends came to 12 bases. Germline lookup yields CDR1 SGHRS and CDR2 YFSETQ. The CDR3 here is CASSLSGALSTDTQYF. In nucleotides, the CDR3 is TGCGCCAGCAGCTTGTCAGGAGCCCTCAGCACAGATACGCAGTATTTT.

The chain joins TRBV7-9 to TRBJ2-7; D is unresolved. The CDR3 is 13 amino acids. V was shortened by 1 base and J by 7 bases, with 11 bases between the two germline ends. CDR1 is SEHNR, CDR2 FQNEAQ, per germline (reference sequence). CDR3 DNA: TGTGCCAGCAGCTTAGTTAGGTCACAAGAGCAGTACTTC. It yields the protein CASSLVRSQEQYF.

The gene calls are TRBV30 and TRBJ1-3; TRBD1 is a possible D gene (6 bases). CDR3 length: 13 residues. The V end was cut by 5 bases, the J end by 1 base, with 9 bases between. The V gene's germline CDR1 is GTSNPN and CDR2 SVGIG (reference sequence). CDR3 nucleotide sequence: TGTGCCTGGGTAGGGGGATCTGGAAACACCATATATTTT. It encodes CAWVGGSGNTIYF.

The V call is TRBV6-5, the J call TRBJ2-5, with 8 bases that match TRBD1. The CDR3 extends over 14 amino acids. V was clipped by 2 bases and J by 3 bases; unmatched bases: 2. Per germline, CDR1 MNHEY and CDR2 SVGAGI. DNA for the CDR3: TGTGCCAGCAGTTACGGGACAGGCAAAGAGACCCAGTACTTC. It encodes CASSYGTGKETQYF.

The V call is TRBV28, the J call TRBJ2-3; possible D gene TRBD2, 7 bases. CDR3 length: 19 amino acids. The germline V gene has CDR1 MDHEN and CDR2 SYDVKM. The V and J ends lost 3 bases and 1 base respectively, with 23 bases between them. The CDR3, as DNA: TGTGCCAGCAGTTTCGCTGGGGGCAGGCGGGGGAGCCGCACAGATACGCAGTATTTT. This encodes CASSFAGGRRGSRTDTQYF.

The chain is built from TRBV5-6 and TRBJ1-1; D gene uncertain. Trimming cost V 1 base and J 8 bases, with 9 bases left between them. The CDR3 sequence is 12 residues long. Germline V gene sequence: CDR1 SGHDT, CDR2 YYEEEE. The DNA for the CDR3 is TGTGCCAGCAGCTTGTGGGCCACAGAAGCTTTCTTT. The encoded protein is CASSLWATEAFF.